Listed below are T cell receptor beta chains from one sample, sequenced in a study of T cell responses to AZD1222 COVID-19 vaccine. Sequencing was performed with immunoSEQ multiplex PCR; in TCRdb, only in-frame clones are kept and a portion is missing. This table has about 53,000 clones, less than 85% appearing once. The sequencing here drew on peripheral blood, taken on day 0 of AZD1222 vaccination. Receptors were obtained from an adult in good health. CDR3s include the opening cysteine and the closing phenylalanine or tryptophan. D genes are given only for firm matches. A clone size is listed for some rows: how often the clone was seen (once, few, many), or a class if it is expanded.

cdr3_length	v_call	clone_size	j_call	d_call	cdr3_aa	cdr3_nt
11	TRBV29-1	.	TRBJ1-2	.	CSVVGALGYTF	TGCAGCGTTGTTGGGGCCTTAGGCTACACCTTC
13	TRBV11-2	.	TRBJ2-1	.	CASRRVGYNEQFF	TGTGCCAGCAGGAGGGTAGGCTACAATGAGCAGTTCTTC
13	TRBV5-1	.	TRBJ2-1	TRBD2	CASSLGLAGEQFF	TGCGCCAGCAGCTTGGGACTAGCGGGAGAGCAGTTCTTC
14	TRBV11-3	.	TRBJ2-5	.	CASTNGAGQETQYF	TGTGCCAGCACCAACGGTGCGGGTCAAGAGACCCAGTACTTC
12	TRBV30	.	TRBJ1-1	.	CAWSDLNTEAFF	TGTGCCTGGAGTGATCTGAACACTGAAGCTTTCTTT
14	TRBV28	.	TRBJ2-3	TRBD1	CASSPPGGTDTQYF	TGTGCCAGCAGTCCTCCAGGGGGAACAGATACGCAGTATTTT
14	TRBV6-5	.	TRBJ2-7	.	CASRSQGLSYEQYF	TGTGCCAGCAGGTCACAGGGCCTTTCCTACGAGCAGTACTTC
14	TRBV9	.	TRBJ2-7	.	CASSVGDGPYEQYF	TGTGCCAGCAGCGTAGGAGACGGCCCCTACGAGCAGTACTTC
16	TRBV11-2	.	TRBJ2-4	.	CASSLEGISTKNIQYF	TGTGCCAGCAGCTTAGAAGGTATCTCCACGAAAAACATTCAGTACTTC
14	TRBV25-1	.	TRBJ1-3	.	CASSEGVGGNTIYF	TGTGCCAGCAGTGAAGGGGTCGGCGGAAACACCATATATTTT
13	TRBV27	.	TRBJ2-1	.	CASSLGLHNEQFF	TGTGCCAGCAGTTTAGGGCTCCACAATGAGCAGTTCTTC
15	TRBV18	once	TRBJ1-5	TRBD1	CASSLRQGGNQPQHF	TGTGCCAGCTCACTCCGACAGGGGGGGAATCAGCCCCAGCATTTT
16	TRBV11-2	.	TRBJ2-3	.	CASSLDKGTPTDTQYF	TGTGCCAGCAGCTTAGATAAGGGGACTCCCACAGATACGCAGTATTTT
12	TRBV6-6	.	TRBJ1-6	.	CASSASGSPLHF	TGTGCCAGCAGTGCATCGGGTTCACCCCTCCACTTT
18	TRBV19	.	TRBJ2-7	.	CASSFRGPRDSGSYEQYF	TGTGCCAGTAGTTTTCGGGGCCCACGGGATTCCGGCTCCTACGAGCAGTACTTC
11	TRBV7-8	.	TRBJ2-3	.	CASSFGDTQYF	TGTGCCAGCAGCTTCGGAGATACGCAGTATTTT
13	TRBV6-5	.	TRBJ1-2	.	CASATGLDYGYTF	TGTGCCAGCGCGACCGGATTGGACTATGGCTACACCTTC
16	TRBV18	.	TRBJ2-4	TRBD1	CASSHLTGGAGNIQYF	TGTGCCAGCTCGCACCTTACAGGGGGCGCAGGAAACATTCAGTACTTC
15	TRBV4-1	.	TRBJ2-3	.	CASSQVAASTDTQYF	TGCGCCAGCAGCCAAGTAGCGGCTAGCACAGATACGCAGTATTTT
12	TRBV29-1	.	TRBJ1-2	.	CSTASASYGYTF	TGCAGCACCGCATCGGCAAGCTATGGCTACACCTTC
13	TRBV29-1	.	TRBJ2-3	.	CSVRVVLGDTQYF	TGCAGCGTCCGCGTCGTCTTAGGGGATACGCAGTATTTT
12	TRBV30	.	TRBJ1-2	.	CAWGGFRYGYTF	TGTGCCTGGGGGGGGTTCCGGTATGGCTACACCTTC
15	TRBV27	.	TRBJ2-3	TRBD2	CASSSSGGSTDTQYF	TGTGCCAGCAGTTCTAGCGGGGGTAGCACAGATACGCAGTATTTT
15	TRBV5-6	.	TRBJ1-1	.	CASSWRGAGNTEAFF	TGTGCCAGCAGCTGGCGTGGGGCGGGGAACACTGAAGCTTTCTTT
12	TRBV6-6	.	TRBJ2-1	TRBD1	CASSQGVDEQFF	TGTGCCAGCAGCCAGGGGGTAGATGAGCAGTTCTTC
14	TRBV5-1	.	TRBJ1-3	.	CASSLASSGNTIYF	TGCGCCAGCAGCTTGGCCAGCTCTGGAAACACCATATATTTT
15	TRBV11-3	.	TRBJ1-1	.	CASSLGSGADTEAFF	TGTGCCAGCAGCTTAGGGTCAGGAGCCGACACTGAAGCTTTCTTT
14	TRBV6-4	.	TRBJ2-2	.	CASSRTVNTGELFF	TGTGCCAGCTCTCGGACAGTGAACACCGGGGAGCTGTTTTTT
16	TRBV3-1/TRBV3-2	.	TRBJ1-6	TRBD1	CASSDWTGAYNSPLHF	TGTGCCAGCAGCGACTGGACAGGGGCTTATAATTCACCCCTCCACTTT
15	TRBV27	.	TRBJ2-7	TRBD1	CASSLSSGTGYEQYF	TGTGCCAGCAGTTTATCGTCCGGGACAGGGTACGAGCAGTACTTC
16	TRBV28	.	TRBJ2-7	TRBD1	CASRPGEAGGFYEQYF	TGTGCCAGCAGACCCGGGGAGGCAGGGGGCTTCTACGAGCAGTACTTC
14	TRBV10-1	.	TRBJ1-1	.	CASSETRENTEAFF	TGCGCCAGCAGTGAGACCAGAGAGAACACTGAAGCTTTCTTT
15	TRBV5-4	.	TRBJ2-3	TRBD1	CASSLGQGAEDTQYF	TGTGCCAGCAGCTTGGGACAGGGGGCGGAAGATACGCAGTATTTT
14	TRBV2	.	TRBJ1-2	.	CASGEAGREYGYTF	TGTGCCAGCGGAGAGGCAGGGAGAGAATATGGCTACACCTTC
15	TRBV4-1	.	TRBJ2-4	.	CASSQDDSVENIQYF	TGCGCCAGCAGCCAAGATGACAGTGTCGAAAACATTCAGTACTTC
13	TRBV11-3	.	TRBJ1-4	.	CASGRSTNEKLFF	TGTGCCAGCGGAAGGTCAACTAATGAAAAACTGTTTTTT
15	TRBV6-5	.	TRBJ1-4	.	CASSSGVGGGEKLFF	TGTGCCAGCAGTTCCGGCGTAGGGGGGGGTGAAAAACTGTTTTTT
14	TRBV2	.	TRBJ2-3	TRBD2	CANGLAGVADTQYF	TGTGCCAATGGACTAGCGGGAGTGGCAGATACGCAGTATTTT
12	TRBV18	.	TRBJ1-1	.	CASSGENTEAFF	TGTGCCAGCTCAGGGGAGAACACTGAAGCTTTCTTT
14	TRBV6-5	.	TRBJ1-1	TRBD1	CASSWDRTRREAFF	TGTGCCAGCAGTTGGGACAGGACTAGGAGGGAAGCTTTCTTT
15	TRBV9	.	TRBJ1-1	.	CASSVGSQMNTEAFF	TGTGCCAGCAGCGTGGGTTCACAGATGAACACTGAAGCTTTCTTT
18	TRBV6-2/TRBV6-3	.	TRBJ2-2	TRBD2	CASSPLERGVVDTGELFF	TGTGCCAGCAGTCCCCTGGAGCGGGGGGTCGTGGATACCGGGGAGCTGTTTTTT
16	TRBV19	.	TRBJ2-2	TRBD2	CASIPLASGDTGELFF	TGTGCCAGTATCCCTCTGGCTAGCGGAGACACCGGGGAGCTGTTTTTT
13	TRBV7-9	.	TRBJ1-1	.	CASSLGGGTEAFF	TGTGCCAGCAGCTTGGGTGGCGGCACTGAAGCTTTCTTT
13	TRBV18	.	TRBJ2-1	.	CASSRLEGGEQFF	TGTGCCAGCTCTCGGCTTGAGGGTGGTGAGCAGTTCTTC
16	TRBV9	.	TRBJ2-7	TRBD2	CASSAMASGRISEQYF	TGTGCCAGCAGCGCCATGGCTAGCGGGAGGATTAGCGAGCAGTACTTC
15	TRBV19	.	TRBJ2-2	.	CASSMGRGNTGELFF	TGTGCCAGTAGTATGGGTAGGGGCAACACCGGGGAGCTGTTTTTT
15	TRBV6-5	once	TRBJ1-6	.	CASSYGTGRNSPLHF	TGTGCCAGCAGTTACGGAACAGGGAGAAATTCACCCCTCCACTTT
14	TRBV28	once	TRBJ1-4	TRBD1	CASRGTGQTVKLFF	TGTGCCAGCCGGGGGACAGGTCAGACGGTAAAACTGTTTTTT
12	TRBV29-1	.	TRBJ2-2	.	CSVAPGPGELFF	TGCAGCGTAGCCCCCGGGCCCGGGGAGCTGTTTTTT
16	TRBV28	.	TRBJ2-7	TRBD2	CASSLGAGELSYEQYF	TGTGCCAGCAGTCTAGGAGCGGGAGAGCTCTCCTACGAGCAGTACTTC